The 4 T cell receptor beta chains below all came from one sample that was sequenced in a study of blood T cell repertoires in COVID-19. Only in-frame clones appear in the TCRdb table, and some are missing; sequencing was by immunoSEQ multiplex PCR. Counted here are around 250,000 clones, around nine tenths occurring once; the ten biggest clones make up around 9%. Sequencing was carried out using peripheral blood. Receptors originate from a man aged 35 to 55 with active or convalescent COVID-19.

The V call is TRBV19, the J call TRBJ1-3; perhaps TRBD1 as D (5 bases). The CDR3 runs 15 residues. Germline CDR1 LNHDA, CDR2 SQIVND (reference sequence). V was shortened by 7 bases and J by 1 base, with 14 bases between the two germline ends. CDR3 sequence: CASTPGAASGNTIYF. The CDR3 DNA sequence: TGTGCCAGTACCCCTGGGGCAGCTTCTGGAAACACCATATATTTT.

V gene TRBV6-5 combines with J gene TRBJ2-1; TRBD1 matches 11 bases. Germline loops: CDR1 MNHEY, CDR2 SVGAGI. V gave up 7 bases and J gave up 6 bases; unmatched junction bases: 8. CDR3 size: 15 residues. In DNA form, the CDR3 reads TGTGCCAGCACTGGGGGGGACAGGGGGTCCAATGAGCAGTTCTTC. Its protein is CASTGGDRGSNEQFF.

This clone was counted only a few times. The gene calls are TRBV6-1 and TRBJ1-6; no definite D call. The CDR3 runs 14 residues. Trimming shortened V by 3 bases and J by 4 bases, and 7 bases separated the two germline ends. Germline V gives CDR1 MNHNS, CDR2 SASEGT. The CDR3 here is CASSERVYNSPLHF. The CDR3 DNA sequence: TGTGCCAGCAGTGAGAGAGTTTATAATTCACCCCTCCACTTT.

This clone was seen a single time. The sample holds other DNA sequences that translate to the same CDR3. The chain has TRBV2 and TRBJ1-1; D is possibly TRBD1 (6 bases). Trimming pared 6 bases from V and 2 bases from J, leaving 10 bases between. CDR3 length equals 13 residues. Germline V CDR1 and CDR2: SNHLY, FYNNEI. The CDR3 here is CASSKQGNTEAFF. The CDR3 nucleotides read TGTGCCAGCAGCAAACAGGGCAACACTGAAGCTTTCTTT. The full variable domain, in which reference TRBV2 and TRBJ1-1 provide the parts outside the CDR3, is EPEVTQTPSHQVTQMGQEVILRCVPISNHLYFYWYRQILGQKVEFLVSFYNNEISEKSEIFDDQFSVERPDGSNFTLKIRSTKLEDSAMYFCASSKQGNTEAFFGQGTRLTVV.